Below are 10 T cell receptor beta chains sequenced from a single sample in a study of human T cells and chemical hapten exposure (dated by TCRdb to about 2021). Sample time point, as interpreted from the label and publication: patch test 1, 2 weeks after DPC sensitization. The treatment or condition label corresponds to: therapeutic diphenylcyclopropenone sensitization with weekly scalp DPC. Library prep was done by RACE. TCRdb shows the sequencer as NextSeq 500. TCRdb reanalyzed the raw reads on its own, using fastp at Q25 for trimming and MiXCR for clone calling, and kept in-frame beta chains. All rows with the same CDR3 protein become a single entry with the most common DNA and genes. Here the sample has about 380,000 distinct CDR3 sequences; about 4.4% occur a single time. The ten largest clones take up roughly 2.4% of the sample. Sequenced material: whole blood, taken in connection with sensitization to the hapten diphenylcyclopropenone (DPC). All receptors come from a woman between 50 and 59 years old with alopecia areata. Some clones in this sample may be carry-over from other donors' samples.

In this sample, this clonotype turned up a few times. The chain links TRBV7-2 to TRBJ2-2, with 9 bases lining up with TRBD1. The trim removed 3 bases at V and 5 bases at J, leaving 4 bases unmatched. Germline lookup yields CDR1 SGHTA and CDR2 FQGNSA. This CDR3 is built from 15 residues. The CDR3 nucleotides are TGTGCCAGCAGCTTTGGGACAGGGTATACCGGGGAGCTGTTTTTT. It is translated as CASSFGTGYTGELFF.

This clonotype was recorded at least ten times. The chain uses TRBV3-1 and TRBJ2-7; D perhaps matches TRBD1 (6 bases). The CDR3 covers 13 residues. Germline V CDR1 and CDR2: LGHDT, YNNKEL (reference sequence). Trimming shortened V by 3 bases and J by 0 bases, and 6 bases separated the two germline ends. For the CDR3, the DNA is TGTGCCAGCAGCCAGGACAGCTCCTACGAGCAGTACTTC. Residues: CASSQDSSYEQYF.

Many counts were recorded for this clonotype. CDR3 region: CASSPPAGPNVLTF. In DNA, the CDR3 is TGTGCCAGCTCACCACCGGCCGGTCCCAACGTCCTGACTTTC. J is TRBJ2-6 and V is TRBV18; D not resolved. The V and J ends lost 0 bases and 8 bases respectively, with 8 bases between them. CDR3 length equals 14 residues. Germline V gives CDR1 KGHSH, CDR2 LQKENI.

This clonotype appeared many times. This chain joins TRBV11-2 and TRBJ1-6; a weak D match, TRBD1 (5 bases). The ends were cut back, 0 bases at V and 7 bases at J, with 10 bases in the middle. Germline loops: CDR1 SGHAT, CDR2 FQNNGV. The CDR3 spans 15 residues. CDR3 region: CASSLDPGRNSPLHF. CDR3 sequence (DNA): TGTGCCAGCAGCTTAGATCCAGGGCGGAATTCACCCCTCCACTTT.

About this clonotype: At one end, the junction sequence differs from germline, possibly due to a read error. The genes are TRBV7-6 and TRBJ1-1; D is unclear. CDR3 length equals 14 residues. Germline assignment: CDR1 SGHVS and CDR2 FNYEAQ. The CDR3 spells CGSSLVSGYTEAFF. Here the CDR3 DNA reads TGTGGCAGCAGCTTAGTATCGGGTTACACTGAAGCTTTCTTT. Combining the CDR3 with reference TRBV7-6 and TRBJ1-1 gives the whole variable domain GAGVSQSPRYKVTKRGQDVALRCDPISGHVSLYWYRQALGQGPEFLTYFNYEAQQDKSGLPNDRFSAERPEGSISTLTIQRTEQRDSAMYRCGSSLVSGYTEAFFGQGTRLTVV.

There are many counts of this clonotype. The chain recombines TRBV12-3 or TRBV12-4 with TRBJ2-1; the match to TRBD2 covers 10 bases. The CDR3 has 14 residues. After removal of 6 bases from V and 15 bases from J, the junction contained 14 bases not matched to a gene. CDR3 region: CASSSLVAGGRGFF. The CDR3 DNA is TGTGCCAGCAGCTCCCTGGTAGCGGGGGGCCGTGGGTTCTTC.

This clonotype has at least ten counts. The chain carries TRBV9 and TRBJ2-3, with a possible D match to TRBD2 (5 bases). The CDR3 has 14 residues. CDR1 and CDR2 (germline): SGDLS, YYNGEE. With 0 bases removed from V and 5 bases from J, the gap between germline ends came to 10 bases. The CDR3: CASSVGLAGDTQYF. CDR3 nucleotide sequence: TGTGCCAGCAGCGTAGGGCTAGCAGGAGATACGCAGTATTTT.

The table lists this clonotype with a few counts. The V and J genes are TRBV6-2 or TRBV6-3 and TRBJ2-2; 10 bases line up with TRBD2. The ends lost 5 bases at V and 1 base at J; junction bases unmatched: 4. CDR1 is MNHEY and CDR2 is SVGEGT in the germline V gene. This CDR3 comprises 16 residues. The CDR3 loop is CASSSTSGVNTGELFF. The DNA for the CDR3 is TGTGCCAGCAGTAGCACTAGCGGGGTGAACACCGGGGAGCTGTTTTTT.

This clonotype has a count of ten or more. This sequence joins TRBV6-1 and TRBJ1-4; TRBD1 is a possible D gene (6 bases). V shed 6 bases and J shed 6 bases, with 17 bases lying between them. CDR1 and CDR2 (germline): MNHNS, SASEGT. The CDR3 runs 15 residues. CDR3 sequence reads: CASRHLRGLDEKLFF. CDR3 sequence (DNA): TGTGCCAGCAGGCATCTACGGGGGCTTGATGAAAAACTGTTTTTT.

This clonotype showed up just a few times. The gene calls are TRBV27 and TRBJ1-2; D gene ambiguous. The V gene's germline CDR1 is MNHEY and CDR2 SMNVEV (reference sequence). The CDR3 totals 14 residues. V dropped 2 bases and J dropped 4 bases, with 11 bases sitting between them. Here the CDR3 reads CASSLQVGSYGYTF. DNA of the CDR3: TGTGCCAGCAGTTTACAGGTGGGGAGCTATGGCTACACCTTC.